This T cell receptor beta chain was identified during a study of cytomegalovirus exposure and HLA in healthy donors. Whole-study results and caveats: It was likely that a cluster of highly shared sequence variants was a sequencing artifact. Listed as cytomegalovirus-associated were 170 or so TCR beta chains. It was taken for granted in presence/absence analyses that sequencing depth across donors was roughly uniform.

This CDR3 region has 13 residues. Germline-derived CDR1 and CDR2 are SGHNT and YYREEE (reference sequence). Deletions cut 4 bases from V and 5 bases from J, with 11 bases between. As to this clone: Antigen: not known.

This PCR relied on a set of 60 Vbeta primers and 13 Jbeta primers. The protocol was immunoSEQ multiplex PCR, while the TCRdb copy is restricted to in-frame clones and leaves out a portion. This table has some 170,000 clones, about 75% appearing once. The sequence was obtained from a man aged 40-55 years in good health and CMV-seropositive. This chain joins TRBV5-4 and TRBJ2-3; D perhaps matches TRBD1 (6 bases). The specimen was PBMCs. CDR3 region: CASSPDSLDTQYF. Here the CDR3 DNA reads TGTGCCAGCAGCCCGGACAGCTTAGATACGCAGTATTTT.